The next 4 T cell receptor beta chains were all read from a single sample in a study of lymphopenia after photon versus proton radiotherapy. TCRdb's table, derived via immunoSEQ multiplex PCR, lists solely in-frame clones and lacks some. The profile covers approximately 17,000 clones, with approximately 82% appearing a single time and 20% to 25% taken by the ten largest. The specimen comprised peripheral blood, sampled from a patient treated with proton-based radiotherapy. The receptors were sampled from a man aged 65-85 years with pancreatic cancer.

This sequence joins TRBV7-6 and TRBJ1-1; D is ambiguous. The germline V gene has CDR1 SGHVS and CDR2 FNYEAQ. The germline V and J ends were trimmed by 0 bases and 5 bases, with 7 bases remaining between them. The CDR3 is made up of 13 amino acids. CDR3 residues: CASSLALGTEAFF. In DNA form, the CDR3 reads TGTGCCAGCAGCTTAGCTTTAGGAACTGAAGCTTTCTTT.

This chain connects TRBV19 to TRBJ2-5; 10 bases are a match to TRBD1. The CDR3 loop spans 14 amino acids. With 5 bases clipped from V and 7 bases from J, the junction kept 7 bases outside the gene matches. Looked up from germline, CDR1 is LNHDA and CDR2 is SQIVND (reference sequence). Written as DNA, the CDR3 is TGTGCCAGTAGTCCAGGGACAGGGGCATCGACCCAGTACTTC. Translation: CASSPGTGASTQYF.

The chain has TRBV5-8 and TRBJ1-5; 10 bases agree with TRBD1. Germline assignment: CDR1 SGHTS and CDR2 YDEGEE. Trimming removed 0 bases from V and 4 bases from J; junction bases left unmatched: 1. The CDR3 runs 15 residues. For the CDR3, the DNA is TGTGCCAGCAGCTTGGGACAGGGGGCTAATCAGCCCCAGCATTTT. Its protein product is CASSLGQGANQPQHF.

The CDR3 loop is CASSQATASYEQYF. The CDR3 coding sequence is TGTGCCAGCAGCCAAGCGACAGCCTCCTACGAGCAGTACTTC. The chain couples TRBV4-2 to TRBJ2-7; D perhaps matches TRBD1 (5 bases). CDR1 is LGHNA and CDR2 is YNFKEQ in the germline V gene. Trimming left V 1 base short and J 0 bases short, with 7 bases between. The CDR3 is 14 residues long.